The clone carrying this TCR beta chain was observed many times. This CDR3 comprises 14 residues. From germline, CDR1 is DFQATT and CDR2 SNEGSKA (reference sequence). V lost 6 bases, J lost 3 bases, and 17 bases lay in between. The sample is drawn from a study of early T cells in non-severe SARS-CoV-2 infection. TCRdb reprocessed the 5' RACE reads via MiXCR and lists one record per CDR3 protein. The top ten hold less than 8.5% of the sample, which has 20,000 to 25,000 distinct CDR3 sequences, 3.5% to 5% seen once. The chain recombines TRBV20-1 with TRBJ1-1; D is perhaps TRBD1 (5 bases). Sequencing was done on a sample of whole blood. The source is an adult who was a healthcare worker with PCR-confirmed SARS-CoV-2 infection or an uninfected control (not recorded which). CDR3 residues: CSAGTPGGYTEAFF. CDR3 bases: TGCAGTGCGGGGACTCCGGGGGGTTACACTGAAGCTTTCTTT.